This T cell receptor beta chain was captured by sequencing in a study of shared clonotypes between healthy human individuals. Study information: A couple of women and a few men aged 18 to 49 served as donors. Study findings and constraints: Researchers found naive subsets generally carried larger estimated richness than memory subsets.

Sequenced by immunoSEQ multiplex PCR; TCRdb stores in-frame clones only, minus some. Among about 1.4 million clones, around 97% were seen once, and the ten largest hold more than 0.9%. Concerning this clone: As yet, its antigen is unknown.

CDR1 and CDR2 (germline): MNHEY, SMNVEV (reference sequence). V lost 2 bases, J lost 4 bases, and 8 bases stayed unmatched. The CDR3 sequence is 17 residues long. The origin of this receptor is a young man in good health. The rearrangement links TRBV27 to TRBJ2-2; 9 bases are shared with TRBD2. The sample was naive CD4+ T cells sorted from blood. Subset in this sample: CD45RA+ positively selected. This CDR3 is CASSLMAGGPATGELFF. The CDR3 DNA reads TGTGCCAGCAGTTTAATGGCGGGAGGGCCGGCCACCGGGGAGCTGTTTTTT.